Below are 27 T cell receptor beta chains sequenced from a single sample in a study of T cell clones after liver transplantation. Using immunoSEQ multiplex PCR, the repertoire was profiled, and TCRdb retains in-frame clones only, with some absent. Here the sample spans 60,000 or so clones, 60% to 80% being singletons. This specimen was CD4+ T cells from blood, taken at the 22-month timepoint. The receptors shown here come from a human patient who received a liver transplant. Some of the T cells may derive from the graft donor.

The gene calls are TRBV11-2 and TRBJ2-1; weak D call: TRBD2 (6 bases). The V gene's germline CDR1 is SGHAT and CDR2 FQNNGV. The CDR3 sequence is 15 residues long. Deletions cut 0 bases from V and 8 bases from J, with 14 bases between. The CDR3, as DNA: TGTGCCAGCAGCTTAGAAGGGAGGCCGATAGATGAGCAGTTCTTC. Its protein product is CASSLEGRPIDEQFF.

The chain couples TRBV10-1 to TRBJ1-3; D call uncertain. V was cut by 2 bases and J by 2 bases, with 7 bases left in between. The CDR3 contains 14 residues. CDR1 and CDR2 from the germline V gene are WNHNN and SYGVQD (reference sequence). CDR3 in amino acids: CASSEQRAGNTIYF. CDR3 nucleotide sequence: TGCGCCAGCAGTGAGCAAAGGGCTGGAAACACCATATATTTT.

The V and J genes are TRBV19 and TRBJ2-2, with D hard to call. Germline lookup yields CDR1 LNHDA and CDR2 SQIVND (reference sequence). V was shortened by 4 bases and J by 1 base, with 4 bases between the two germline ends. There are 13 residues in the CDR3. CDR3 sequence: CASSSQNTGELFF. The CDR3 DNA follows: TGTGCCAGTAGTAGCCAGAACACCGGGGAGCTGTTTTTT.

The chain uses TRBV2 and TRBJ2-2, with a possible D match to TRBD1 (6 bases). The CDR3 totals 15 residues. V lost 6 bases and J lost 2, with 13 bases in between. Germline lookup yields CDR1 SNHLY and CDR2 FYNNEI. The CDR3 DNA is TGTGCCAGCAGGCCGGACAGTCTCAACACCGGGGAGCTGTTTTTT. Protein product: CASRPDSLNTGELFF.

This clone occurred a few times. The chain recombines TRBV9 with TRBJ1-6; D call uncertain. The CDR3 contains 16 residues. Germline CDR1 and CDR2: SGDLS and YYNGEE. The ends were cut back, 4 bases at V and 5 bases at J, with 16 bases in the middle. The CDR3 coding sequence is TGTGCCAGCAGCCTTTCGACCCGTGGAAATAATTCACCCCTCCACTTT. This codes for CASSLSTRGNNSPLHF.

The V gene is TRBV7-9, the J gene TRBJ2-1; 11 positions agree with TRBD1. CDR1 and CDR2 from the germline V gene are SEHNR and FQNEAQ (reference sequence). The CDR3 runs 17 residues. V gave up 6 bases and J gave up 5 bases; unmatched junction bases: 12. DNA of the CDR3: TGTGCCAGCAGAACGAAGTCCTGGGACAGGGGGGACAATGAGCAGTTCTTC. The encoded protein is CASRTKSWDRGDNEQFF.

Only one count was recorded for this clone. The rearrangement uses TRBV28 and TRBJ1-5, with TRBD1 matching 7 bases. V shed 5 bases and J 3 bases; nucleotides not matched to a gene: 7. The length of the CDR3 is 15 residues. The V gene's germline CDR1 is MDHEN and CDR2 SYDVKM. The CDR3 spells CASSDSGGPNQPQHF. DNA of the CDR3: TGTGCCAGCAGTGACTCAGGGGGTCCCAATCAGCCCCAGCATTTT.

Within the sample, this clone is medium-sized. The chain is built from TRBV6-1 and TRBJ2-7; D possibly matches TRBD1 or TRBD2 (5 bases each). The length of the CDR3 is 14 residues. CDR1 is MNHNS and CDR2 is SASEGT in the germline V gene. V gave up 4 bases and J gave up 6 bases, with 16 bases separating them. CDR3 protein: CASSGGGYRSEQYF. The CDR3 DNA reads TGTGCCAGCAGTGGGGGCGGGTACCGGAGCGAGCAGTACTTC.

The CDR3 DNA is TGTGCCAGCACCCTAGGGGACAGGGATGGCCACGAGCAGTACTTC. Amino acids: CASTLGDRDGHEQYF. The chain uses TRBV28 and TRBJ2-7, with 9 bases that match TRBD1. The CDR3 is made up of 15 amino acids. CDR1 and CDR2 from the germline V gene are MDHEN and SYDVKM. The V and J ends lost 7 bases and 5 bases, in that order; junction bases with no gene match: 12.

The chain links TRBV11-2 to TRBJ2-1; 7 bases fit TRBD2. The CDR3 runs 14 residues. V gave up 6 bases and J gave up 4 bases; unmatched junction bases: 6. Germline V CDR1 and CDR2: SGHAT, FQNNGV. The CDR3 sequence: CASSPGLLYNEQFF. The CDR3 region has the DNA TGTGCCAGCAGTCCGGGACTACTTTACAATGAGCAGTTCTTC.

V is TRBV2 and J is TRBJ1-4; unclear D gene. The length of the CDR3 is 12 residues. Trimming pared 2 bases from V and 8 bases from J, leaving 6 bases between. The germline gives CDR1 SNHLY, CDR2 FYNNEI. The CDR3 DNA reads as TGTGCCAGCAGTGAACAGACGGAAAAACTGTTTTTT. As protein: CASSEQTEKLFF.

V usage is TRBV30 and J usage is TRBJ2-6, with D perhaps matching TRBD1 (5 bases). The CDR3 is 11 residues long. The germline V and J ends were trimmed by 1 base and 11 bases, with 6 bases remaining between them. Germline lookup yields CDR1 GTSNPN and CDR2 SVGIG (reference sequence). CDR3 sequence: CAWSEQDVLTF. CDR3 bases: TGTGCCTGGAGTGAACAGGACGTCCTGACTTTC.

The gene calls are TRBV2 and TRBJ1-2; possible D gene TRBD1, 6 bases. The germline V gene encodes CDR1 SNHLY and CDR2 FYNNEI. V was shortened by 5 bases and J by 7 bases, with 20 bases between the two germline ends. The CDR3 contains 15 residues. The CDR3 nucleotides are TGTGCCAGCAGTCCCCGACAGGCCGGATCGGCTGGCTACACCTTC. Its translation is CASSPRQAGSAGYTF. The full variable domain, completed using reference TRBV2 and TRBJ1-2, is EPEVTQTPSHQVTQMGQEVILRCVPISNHLYFYWYRQILGQKVEFLVSFYNNEISEKSEIFDDQFSVERPDGSNFTLKIRSTKLEDSAMYFCASSPRQAGSAGYTFGSGTRLTVV.

The chain carries TRBV7-9 and TRBJ1-1, with no clear D. The germline V gene encodes CDR1 SEHNR and CDR2 FQNEAQ (reference sequence). The CDR3 runs 13 residues. The ends were cut back, 4 bases at V and 2 bases at J, with 8 bases in the middle. The CDR3 sequence is CASSWESNTEAFF. For the CDR3, the DNA is TGTGCCAGCAGCTGGGAGTCTAACACTGAAGCTTTCTTT.

The genes are TRBV4-2 and TRBJ2-3; D unclear. Germline V gives CDR1 LGHNA, CDR2 YNFKEQ. V was cut by 4 bases and J by 1 base, with 9 bases left in between. This CDR3 is 14 amino acids long. The CDR3 is CASSLGRGTDTQYF. As DNA, the CDR3 is TGTGCCAGCAGCCTCGGTCGAGGCACAGATACGCAGTATTTT.

The chain joins TRBV10-2 to TRBJ1-5, with D tentatively TRBD1 (5 bases). With 8 bases removed from V and 0 bases from J, the gap between germline ends came to 20 bases. The CDR3 is made up of 17 amino acids. The germline gives CDR1 WSHSY, CDR2 SAAADI. The CDR3 nucleotides read TGCGCCAGCTGTCACGGATTTTGGGGGTTTAGCAATCAGCCCCAGCATTTT. Translating gives CASCHGFWGFSNQPQHF.

This clone occurred once. A clone one base away is much larger, so this may be a read error. This chain connects TRBV7-3 to TRBJ1-1; 8 bases map to TRBD1. The CDR3 spans 13 residues. V gave up 5 bases and J gave up 3 bases; unmatched junction bases: 2. Germline CDR1 and CDR2: SGHTA and FQGTGA. The CDR3 region is CASSAQGDTEAFF. For the CDR3, the DNA is TGTGCCAGCAGCGCACAGGGGGACACTGAAGCTTTCTTT.

This clone showed up just once. The J gene is TRBJ1-1, the V gene TRBV10-3; 7 nucleotides line up with TRBD1. The germline gives CDR1 ENHRY, CDR2 SYGVKD. There are 18 residues in the CDR3. V gave up 0 bases and J gave up 0 bases; unmatched junction bases: 10. This CDR3 reads CAISESRGLGRMNTEAFF. The CDR3 region has the DNA TGTGCCATCAGTGAGTCGAGGGGGCTAGGGAGGATGAACACTGAAGCTTTCTTT.

The chain joins TRBV28 to TRBJ1-5; TRBD1 agrees at 9 bases. With V trimmed by 2 bases and J by 6 bases, 5 bases remained unmatched. This CDR3 has 15 amino acids. Germline V gives CDR1 MDHEN, CDR2 SYDVKM. This CDR3 is CASSLISGQGQPQHF. CDR3 nucleotides: TGTGCCAGCAGTTTAATCTCGGGACAGGGTCAGCCCCAGCATTTT.

The rearrangement uses TRBV30 and TRBJ1-6, with D maybe TRBD1 (6 bases). The CDR3 has 14 residues. Germline assignment: CDR1 GTSNPN and CDR2 SVGIG (reference sequence). The V gene lost 4 bases and the J gene lost 5 bases, with 12 bases spanning the gap. Here the CDR3 DNA reads TGTGCCTGGACCAGGGGAATGGATAATTCACCCCTCCACTTT. Translation gives CAWTRGMDNSPLHF.

Remarks on this clone: Compared with germline, one end of the junction differs, possibly owing to a read error. The V and J genes are TRBV29-1 and TRBJ1-1, with D hard to call. Germline V gives CDR1 SQVTM, CDR2 ANQGSEA. The CDR3 is 13 amino acids. DNA for the CDR3: TGCAGCGTTGATCCAGGCCGGAACACTGAAACTTTCTTT. As protein: CSVDPGRNTETFF.

This clone appeared a single time. The CDR3 coding sequence is TGTGCCAGCAGTTACTCTGGCAGGGGCCAAAACATTCAGTACTTC. Translation: CASSYSGRGQNIQYF. V and J are TRBV6-5 and TRBJ2-4; D perhaps matches TRBD1 (6 bases). The CDR3 has 15 amino acids. Germline V gives CDR1 MNHEY, CDR2 SVGAGI. V was clipped by 0 bases and J by 5 bases, with 11 bases between them.

The V and J genes are TRBV9 and TRBJ1-2; possible D gene TRBD1, 5 bases. The CDR3 runs to 14 residues. Trimming took off 4 bases at V and 5 bases at J, with 15 bases between the two ends. Germline V gives CDR1 SGDLS, CDR2 YYNGEE. CDR3 in amino acids: CASSTPGFWYGYTF. As DNA, the CDR3 is TGTGCCAGCAGCACCCCAGGGTTTTGGTATGGCTACACCTTC.

The J gene is TRBJ2-2, the V gene TRBV11-3, with 9 bases fitting TRBD1. Germline V gene lookup returns CDR1 SGHNT and CDR2 YENEEA. CDR3 length equals 14 residues. Trimming removed 6 bases from V and 4 bases from J; junction bases left unmatched: 3. The CDR3 DNA reads TGTGCCAGCAGGGGACAGGGAGGCACCGGGGAGCTGTTTTTT. Translated, it gives CASRGQGGTGELFF.

The chain joins TRBV19 to TRBJ2-2; the D gene is possibly TRBD1 (6 bases). V lost 6 bases and J lost 1, with 12 bases in between. The length of the CDR3 is 15 residues. Per germline, CDR1 LNHDA and CDR2 SQIVND (reference sequence). The CDR3, as DNA: TGTGCCAGTAGGGTTCTACAGGGGAACACCGGGGAGCTGTTTTTT. Encoded protein: CASRVLQGNTGELFF.

The chain combines TRBV19 with TRBJ1-5, with D possibly being TRBD1 (5 bases). Germline CDR1 is LNHDA and CDR2 is SQIVND (reference sequence). V lost 6 bases, J lost 0 bases, and 18 bases lay in between. This CDR3 comprises 17 residues. CDR3 coding DNA: TGTGCCAGTAGACCACCCGGGAGGGGAAATAGCAATCAGCCCCAGCATTTT. This gives the protein CASRPPGRGNSNQPQHF.

The chain couples TRBV6-1 to TRBJ1-2; TRBD1 might be the D (5 bases). Trimming shortened V by 0 bases and J by 4 bases, and 12 bases separated the two germline ends. The length of the CDR3 is 15 residues. The germline gives CDR1 MNHNS, CDR2 SASEGT. CDR3 nucleotide sequence: TGTGCCAGCAGTGAAGCGCTTACGGGGACCTATGGCTACACCTTC. This translates into CASSEALTGTYGYTF.